These T cell receptor beta chains were read from a single sample in a study of T cell changes during pregnancy in multiple sclerosis. Measured with immunoSEQ multiplex PCR; TCRdb has only the in-frame clones, and not every one. Of around 68,000 clones in the sample, 75% to 95% are singletons; the top ten hold 0.43%. Sequenced material: CD4+ T cells from peripheral blood mononuclear cells, taken before pregnancy. These receptors all stem from a female donor with multiple sclerosis, enrolled in a pregnancy study. Each CDR3 is given with its conserved first and last residue. The order of the fields is D gene, V gene, J gene, clone size, CDR3 DNA, CDR3 protein. The D gene is left open where the match is weak. Rows may omit the clone size; those that give it use once, few, many or a size class.

d_call: TRBD1
v_call: TRBV7-6
j_call: TRBJ2-7
clone_size: -
cdr3_nt: TGTGCCAGCAGCCCCAGACCGGGACAGGGGTACGAGCAGTACTTC
cdr3_aa: CASSPRPGQGYEQYF

d_call: -
v_call: TRBV5-1
j_call: TRBJ2-3
clone_size: -
cdr3_nt: TGCGCCAGCACTTACCAGGGTTCAGATACGCAGTATTTT
cdr3_aa: CASTYQGSDTQYF

d_call: TRBD1
v_call: TRBV7-2
j_call: TRBJ2-7
clone_size: -
cdr3_nt: TGTGCCAGCAGCTTTGGACAGGCCTACGAGCAGTACTTC
cdr3_aa: CASSFGQAYEQYF

d_call: -
v_call: TRBV19
j_call: TRBJ2-1
clone_size: -
cdr3_nt: TGTGCCAGTAGTGTACTCCAAAATGAGCAGTTCTTC
cdr3_aa: CASSVLQNEQFF

d_call: TRBD1
v_call: TRBV2
j_call: TRBJ1-4
clone_size: once
cdr3_nt: TGTGCCAGCAGTGAAGCCGGGACAGGGGGCGGAGGTGAAAAACTGTTTTTT
cdr3_aa: CASSEAGTGGGGEKLFF

d_call: TRBD1
v_call: TRBV18
j_call: TRBJ2-5
clone_size: -
cdr3_nt: TGTGCCAGCTCACCACTTGGACAGGGGGCTGGGGAGACCCAGTACTTC
cdr3_aa: CASSPLGQGAGETQYF

d_call: TRBD2
v_call: TRBV9
j_call: TRBJ2-1
clone_size: -
cdr3_nt: TGTGCCAGCAGCGTGCTAGCGGGGGGGAATGAGCAGTTCTTC
cdr3_aa: CASSVLAGGNEQFF

d_call: -
v_call: TRBV5-6
j_call: TRBJ1-1
clone_size: -
cdr3_nt: TGTGCCAGCAGTTCGGGGGTTCTTCGCACTGAAGCTTTCTTT
cdr3_aa: CASSSGVLRTEAFF

d_call: TRBD2
v_call: TRBV2
j_call: TRBJ2-1
clone_size: -
cdr3_nt: TGTGCCAGCAGCCCGGTGGGACTAGCGGGAGGGCCCTTGGATGAGCAGTTCTTC
cdr3_aa: CASSPVGLAGGPLDEQFF

d_call: TRBD2
v_call: TRBV7-3
j_call: TRBJ2-7
clone_size: -
cdr3_nt: TGTGCCAGCAGCTTAGGGACTAGCGGGAGCCTCTCCTACGAGCAGTACTTC
cdr3_aa: CASSLGTSGSLSYEQYF

d_call: -
v_call: TRBV10-3
j_call: TRBJ1-6
clone_size: -
cdr3_nt: TGTGCCATCAGTGAAGTGGCGGCCGATCCCCTCCACTTT
cdr3_aa: CAISEVAADPLHF

d_call: TRBD2
v_call: TRBV19
j_call: TRBJ2-1
clone_size: -
cdr3_nt: TGTGCCAGTAGTATGGCTAGCGGGAACTACAATGAGCAGTTCTTC
cdr3_aa: CASSMASGNYNEQFF

d_call: -
v_call: TRBV19
j_call: TRBJ1-2
clone_size: -
cdr3_nt: TGTGCCAGTAGTATCGAACTGCACTATGGCTACACCTTC
cdr3_aa: CASSIELHYGYTF

d_call: -
v_call: TRBV9
j_call: TRBJ1-1
clone_size: -
cdr3_nt: TGTGCCAGCAGCGTAGGCCCCGGGGGGACAATGAACACTGAAGCTTTCTTT
cdr3_aa: CASSVGPGGTMNTEAFF

d_call: -
v_call: TRBV7-2
j_call: TRBJ1-5
clone_size: -
cdr3_nt: TGTGCCAGCAGCCCCCGGACAGATAATCAGCCCCAGCATTTT
cdr3_aa: CASSPRTDNQPQHF

d_call: TRBD2
v_call: TRBV5-4
j_call: TRBJ2-3
clone_size: -
cdr3_nt: TGTGCCAGCAGGCGGGAGCTCCGGGAGGGCACAGATACGCAGTATTTT
cdr3_aa: CASRRELREGTDTQYF

d_call: -
v_call: TRBV7-2
j_call: TRBJ1-5
clone_size: -
cdr3_nt: TGTGCCAGCAGCCCCGGGGGGATCCAGCCCCAGCATTTT
cdr3_aa: CASSPGGIQPQHF

d_call: TRBD1
v_call: TRBV29-1
j_call: TRBJ1-2
clone_size: -
cdr3_nt: TGCAGCGTTCGGGGACAGCATGGCTACACCTTC
cdr3_aa: CSVRGQHGYTF

d_call: TRBD1
v_call: TRBV9
j_call: TRBJ2-7
clone_size: -
cdr3_nt: TGTGCCAGCAGCGTAGGGTTGAGTCCGGGACAGGGAACCTACGAGCAGTACTTC
cdr3_aa: CASSVGLSPGQGTYEQYF

d_call: TRBD2
v_call: TRBV28
j_call: TRBJ2-7
clone_size: -
cdr3_nt: TGTGCCAGCAGTTCCCCCGGGGAAGCGGGAGGAGGCTACGAGCAGTACTTC
cdr3_aa: CASSSPGEAGGGYEQYF

d_call: TRBD1
v_call: TRBV2
j_call: TRBJ1-2
clone_size: -
cdr3_nt: TGTGCCAGCAGAATTGGGACAGGGGGTGGCTACACCTTC
cdr3_aa: CASRIGTGGGYTF

d_call: TRBD2
v_call: TRBV11-3
j_call: TRBJ2-3
clone_size: -
cdr3_nt: TGTGCCAGCAGCTCCGGGACTAGCGGGGGCACAGATACGCAGTATTTT
cdr3_aa: CASSSGTSGGTDTQYF

d_call: TRBD1
v_call: TRBV19
j_call: TRBJ1-1
clone_size: few
cdr3_nt: TGTGCCAGCGGGACAGGGGGGGATGTCTTT
cdr3_aa: CASGTGGDVF

d_call: -
v_call: TRBV4-1
j_call: TRBJ1-2
clone_size: -
cdr3_nt: TGCGCCAGCAGCCAAGATCCACGGCTCCGGGATGGCTACACCTTC
cdr3_aa: CASSQDPRLRDGYTF

d_call: -
v_call: TRBV6-5
j_call: TRBJ2-3
clone_size: -
cdr3_nt: TGTGCCAGCAGTCCCACGGTTCCCCCAGATACGCAGTATTTT
cdr3_aa: CASSPTVPPDTQYF

d_call: TRBD2
v_call: TRBV9
j_call: TRBJ2-3
clone_size: -
cdr3_nt: TGTGCCAGCAGCGCGGGGACTAGCGGGACAGATACGCAGTATTTT
cdr3_aa: CASSAGTSGTDTQYF

d_call: TRBD1
v_call: TRBV6-1
j_call: TRBJ1-5
clone_size: -
cdr3_nt: TGTGCCAGCAGGGGACAGGGGAGCAGGGAGCAGCCCCAGCATTTT
cdr3_aa: CASRGQGSREQPQHF

d_call: TRBD2
v_call: TRBV2
j_call: TRBJ2-2
clone_size: -
cdr3_nt: TGTGCCAGCAGTGTCCCTAGCGGGGGGAACACCGGGGAGCTGTTTTTT
cdr3_aa: CASSVPSGGNTGELFF

d_call: TRBD1
v_call: TRBV29-1
j_call: TRBJ1-2
clone_size: once
cdr3_nt: TGCAGCGTTGAAGGATTGTATGGGACAGGGCGAGGCTACACCTTC
cdr3_aa: CSVEGLYGTGRGYTF

d_call: -
v_call: TRBV28
j_call: TRBJ2-7
clone_size: -
cdr3_nt: TGTGCCAGCAGTTTGGGCGGAGGGTACGTACGGGAGCAGTACTTC
cdr3_aa: CASSLGGGYVREQYF

d_call: -
v_call: TRBV19
j_call: TRBJ1-3
clone_size: -
cdr3_nt: TGTGCCAGTCGCGGATTAAGCTCTGGAAACACCATATATTTT
cdr3_aa: CASRGLSSGNTIYF

d_call: TRBD1
v_call: TRBV25-1
j_call: TRBJ1-4
clone_size: -
cdr3_nt: TGTGCCAGCGGACAGGGTTGGGAAAAACTGTTTTTT
cdr3_aa: CASGQGWEKLFF

d_call: TRBD1
v_call: TRBV6-1
j_call: TRBJ1-4
clone_size: -
cdr3_nt: TGTGCCAGCAGTGTGGACAGGGGTGAAAAACTGTTTTTT
cdr3_aa: CASSVDRGEKLFF

d_call: -
v_call: TRBV11-1
j_call: TRBJ1-2
clone_size: -
cdr3_nt: TGTGCCAGCAGCTTAGCGCCTACCCAGGATAACTATGGCTACACCTTC
cdr3_aa: CASSLAPTQDNYGYTF

d_call: -
v_call: TRBV21-1
j_call: TRBJ1-5
clone_size: -
cdr3_nt: TGTGCCAGCAGCAAAGGTTCGGGACTGGTTGGGCAGCCCCAGCATTTT
cdr3_aa: CASSKGSGLVGQPQHF

d_call: TRBD2
v_call: TRBV7-2
j_call: TRBJ2-2
clone_size: -
cdr3_nt: TGTGCCAGCAGCGTCTTAGCGGGAAACACCGGGGAGCTGTTTTTT
cdr3_aa: CASSVLAGNTGELFF

d_call: TRBD1
v_call: TRBV28
j_call: TRBJ2-7
clone_size: -
cdr3_nt: TGTGCCAGCAACCGAGCCAGGGGGTACGAGCAGTACTTC
cdr3_aa: CASNRARGYEQYF

d_call: -
v_call: TRBV30
j_call: TRBJ1-5
clone_size: -
cdr3_nt: TGTGCCTGGAAGGGAGTCAATCAGCCCCAGCATTTT
cdr3_aa: CAWKGVNQPQHF

d_call: TRBD1
v_call: TRBV28
j_call: TRBJ1-2
clone_size: -
cdr3_nt: TGTGCCAGCAGGCCTACAGGGGGCGCGGGAGGCTACACCTTC
cdr3_aa: CASRPTGGAGGYTF

d_call: TRBD2
v_call: TRBV7-2
j_call: TRBJ2-7
clone_size: -
cdr3_nt: TGTGCCAGCAGCCCCGAGCCCCTAGCGGCTTGGTACGAGCAGTACTTC
cdr3_aa: CASSPEPLAAWYEQYF

d_call: TRBD2
v_call: TRBV25-1
j_call: TRBJ2-3
clone_size: -
cdr3_nt: TGTGCCCCTTTGACGTTAGAACATAGCGGGAGTGTCTCAGATACGCAGTATTTT
cdr3_aa: CAPLTLEHSGSVSDTQYF

d_call: -
v_call: TRBV29-1
j_call: TRBJ2-1
clone_size: -
cdr3_nt: TGCAGCGGATACGGCTCGGAGGGACGATACAATGAGCAGTTCTTC
cdr3_aa: CSGYGSEGRYNEQFF

d_call: -
v_call: TRBV7-6
j_call: TRBJ1-4
clone_size: -
cdr3_nt: TGTGCCAGCAGCCAAACGGGGGGGCGCGTTGAAAAACTGTTTTTT
cdr3_aa: CASSQTGGRVEKLFF

d_call: -
v_call: TRBV14
j_call: TRBJ1-1
clone_size: -
cdr3_nt: TGTGCCAGCAATAAGAACGGGGGAGGCACTGAAGCTTTCTTT
cdr3_aa: CASNKNGGGTEAFF

d_call: -
v_call: TRBV7-2
j_call: TRBJ1-2
clone_size: once
cdr3_nt: TGTGCCAGCAGCCCTCGAGCGGGTGAGGGGCGAGGAAATGGCGGCTACACCTTC
cdr3_aa: CASSPRAGEGRGNGGYTF

d_call: -
v_call: TRBV5-4
j_call: TRBJ1-5
clone_size: -
cdr3_nt: TGTGCCAGCAGCCCAGGGGTCAATCAGCCCCAGCATTTT
cdr3_aa: CASSPGVNQPQHF

d_call: -
v_call: TRBV5-5
j_call: TRBJ1-6
clone_size: -
cdr3_nt: TGTGCCAGCAGCTTAATTCTTAGGGGGACATCATTTGGGAATAATTCACCCCTCCACTTT
cdr3_aa: CASSLILRGTSFGNNSPLHF

d_call: -
v_call: TRBV2
j_call: TRBJ2-7
clone_size: -
cdr3_nt: TGTGCCAGCAGTGAAATGGGAGGACTGAGCTCCTACGAGCAGTACTTC
cdr3_aa: CASSEMGGLSSYEQYF

d_call: TRBD1
v_call: TRBV7-9
j_call: TRBJ1-6
clone_size: -
cdr3_nt: TGTGCCAGCAGCCCATCAGGGGACAGAGACGGATCACCCCTCCACTTT
cdr3_aa: CASSPSGDRDGSPLHF

d_call: TRBD2
v_call: TRBV6-1
j_call: TRBJ2-1
clone_size: -
cdr3_nt: TGTGCCAGCAGTGGACTAGCGGCGAGCTCCTACAATGAGCAGTTCTTC
cdr3_aa: CASSGLAASSYNEQFF

d_call: -
v_call: TRBV9
j_call: TRBJ2-1
clone_size: -
cdr3_nt: TGTGCCAGCAGCGTATATGGGGGAGGCTACAATGAGCAGTTCTTC
cdr3_aa: CASSVYGGGYNEQFF

d_call: TRBD2
v_call: TRBV19
j_call: TRBJ2-2
clone_size: -
cdr3_nt: TGTGCCAGTAGTATAGTTGGGAGGGCCCCCGGGGAGCTGTTTTTT
cdr3_aa: CASSIVGRAPGELFF

d_call: TRBD1
v_call: TRBV28
j_call: TRBJ1-6
clone_size: once
cdr3_nt: TGTGCCAGCAGGTCCGACAGGGGGGGTTCACCCCTCCACTTT
cdr3_aa: CASRSDRGGSPLHF

d_call: TRBD1
v_call: TRBV9
j_call: TRBJ1-1
clone_size: few
cdr3_nt: TGTGCCAGCAGCACGGGGACAGGGTTGGATACTGAAGCTTTCTTT
cdr3_aa: CASSTGTGLDTEAFF

d_call: TRBD1
v_call: TRBV19
j_call: TRBJ1-2
clone_size: once
cdr3_nt: TGTGCCAGTAGCGCACCTAGACAGGGCGGCTATGGCTACACCTTC
cdr3_aa: CASSAPRQGGYGYTF

d_call: -
v_call: TRBV28
j_call: TRBJ2-5
clone_size: -
cdr3_nt: TGTGCCAGCAGTTTGGGGGGGCTCAGGGAGACCCAGTACTTC
cdr3_aa: CASSLGGLRETQYF

d_call: -
v_call: TRBV2
j_call: TRBJ1-6
clone_size: -
cdr3_nt: TGTGCCAGCACCACTGACACAGGGATCAACAATTCACCCCTCCACTTT
cdr3_aa: CASTTDTGINNSPLHF

d_call: -
v_call: TRBV7-2
j_call: TRBJ2-1
clone_size: -
cdr3_nt: TGTGCCAGCAGACAGGCGGCAGAGGAGCAGTTCTTC
cdr3_aa: CASRQAAEEQFF

d_call: -
v_call: TRBV2
j_call: TRBJ1-5
clone_size: -
cdr3_nt: TGTGCCAGTCAGGGAAGCAATCAGCCCCAGCATTTT
cdr3_aa: CASQGSNQPQHF